A single sample is the source of the 9 T cell receptor beta chains below, sequenced in a study of blood T cell repertoires in COVID-19. Produced via immunoSEQ multiplex PCR; TCRdb's table is partial and in-frame only. In the table there are 200,000 to 250,000 clones, 75% to 90% of which are singletons. The specimen was PBMCs or T cells enriched from blood (not recorded which). Every receptor here comes from a woman aged 25 to 45 with acute COVID-19.

The chain is built from TRBV7-8 and TRBJ1-5, with TRBD1 matching over 7 bases. After removal of 5 bases from V and 2 bases from J, the junction contained 12 bases not matched to a gene. The germline gives CDR1 SGHVS, CDR2 FQNEAQ. The CDR3 runs to 17 residues. The DNA for the CDR3 is TGTGCCAGCAGCCGGATCAGGGGGACGTCTGGCAATCAGCCCCAGCATTTT. Translated: CASSRIRGTSGNQPQHF.

The V call is TRBV19, the J call TRBJ2-5; 8 bases are shared with TRBD2. The CDR3 spans 13 residues. Per the germline V gene, CDR1 is LNHDA and CDR2 is SQIVND (reference sequence). Unmatched junction bases numbered 0, after V lost 2 bases and J lost 4 bases. Here the CDR3 DNA reads TGTGCCAGTAGTATACGGGGGGGAGAGACCCAGTACTTC. Amino acid sequence: CASSIRGGETQYF.

This clone showed up just once. The chain couples TRBV3-1 (or the pseudogene TRBV3-2) to TRBJ2-5, with 9 bases lining up with TRBD2. The junction had 4 bases not matched to a gene; V was cut back by 1 base and J by 4 bases. The CDR3 consists of 15 residues. Germline V lookup: CDR1 LGHDT, CDR2 YNNKEL (reference sequence). The CDR3 region is CASSQGWGLAETQYF. The CDR3 coding sequence is TGTGCCAGCAGCCAAGGTTGGGGACTAGCAGAGACCCAGTACTTC.

This clone was seen many times. The CDR3 is CASSDSSQGGNEQFF. The CDR3 DNA is TGTGCCAGCAGTGACTCAAGTCAGGGAGGCAATGAGCAGTTCTTC. The chain joins TRBV6-4 to TRBJ2-1; D perhaps matches TRBD2 (6 bases). V shed 0 bases and J shed 6 bases, with 12 bases lying between them. The CDR3 contains 15 residues. Germline lookup yields CDR1 MRHNA and CDR2 SNTAGT.

The chain joins TRBV4-1 to TRBJ2-5, with D possibly matching TRBD1 (6 bases). The V end lost 8 bases, the J end lost 5 bases, and 15 bases lay between the germline ends. The CDR3 has 13 amino acids. CDR1 is MGHRA, CDR2 YSYEKL, per germline. CDR3 sequence reads: CASRSGAGETQYF. DNA of the CDR3: TGCGCCAGCCGCTCAGGGGCCGGGGAGACCCAGTACTTC.

This chain links TRBV11-2 with TRBJ1-2; D is ambiguous. V gave up 3 bases and J gave up 2 bases, with 7 bases separating them. CDR3 size: 13 residues. Germline V lookup: CDR1 SGHAT, CDR2 FQNNGV. The CDR3 region has the DNA TGTGCCAGCAGCTTCGGGAGGAACTATGGCTACACCTTC. This translates into CASSFGRNYGYTF.

The CDR3 DNA reads TGTGCCAGCAGTTATACAGGGAACTATGGCTACACCTTC. Protein: CASSYTGNYGYTF. This rearrangement joins TRBV27 to TRBJ1-2, with TRBD1 as a possible D gene (6 bases). The CDR3 is made up of 13 amino acids. With 4 bases removed from V and 2 bases from J, the gap between germline ends came to 8 bases. Germline values: CDR1 MNHEY, CDR2 SMNVEV (reference sequence).

The gene calls are TRBV7-9 and TRBJ1-1; maybe TRBD1 (5 bases). The germline V gene encodes CDR1 SEHNR and CDR2 FQNEAQ (reference sequence). Trimming removed 2 bases from V and 3 bases from J, with 10 bases in between. The CDR3 spans 14 residues. The CDR3 reads CASSLTGLDTEAFF. CDR3 in DNA: TGTGCCAGCAGCTTAACAGGATTGGACACTGAAGCTTTCTTT.

The chain is built from TRBV2 and TRBJ1-1; D is unresolved. V gave up 4 bases and J gave up 2 bases, with 11 bases separating them. Germline CDR1 is SNHLY and CDR2 is FYNNEI. This CDR3 is 14 amino acids long. The CDR3 protein is CASSVGSGNTEAFF. CDR3 DNA: TGTGCCAGCAGTGTAGGGTCGGGAAACACTGAAGCTTTCTTT.